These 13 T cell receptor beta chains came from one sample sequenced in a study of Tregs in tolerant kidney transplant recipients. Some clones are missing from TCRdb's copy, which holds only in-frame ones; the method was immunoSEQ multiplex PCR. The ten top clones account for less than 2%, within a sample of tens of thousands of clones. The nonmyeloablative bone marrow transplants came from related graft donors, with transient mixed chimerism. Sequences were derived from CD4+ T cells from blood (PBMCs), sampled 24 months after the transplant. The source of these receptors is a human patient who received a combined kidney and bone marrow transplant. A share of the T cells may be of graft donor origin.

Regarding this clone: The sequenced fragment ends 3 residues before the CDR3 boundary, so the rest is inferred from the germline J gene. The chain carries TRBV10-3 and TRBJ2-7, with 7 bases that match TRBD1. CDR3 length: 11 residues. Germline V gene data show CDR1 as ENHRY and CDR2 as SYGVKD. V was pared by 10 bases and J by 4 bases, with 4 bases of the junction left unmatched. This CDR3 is CATQQGYEQYF. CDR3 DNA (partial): TGTGCCACCCAACAGGGGTACGAG.

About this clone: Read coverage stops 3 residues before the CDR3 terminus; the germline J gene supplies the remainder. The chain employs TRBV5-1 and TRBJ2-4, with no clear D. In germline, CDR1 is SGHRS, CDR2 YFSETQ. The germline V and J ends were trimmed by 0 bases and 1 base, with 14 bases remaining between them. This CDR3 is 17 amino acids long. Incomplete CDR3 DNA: TGCGCCAGCAGCTTGGCCTTGCTGGGCTTGGCCAAAAACATT. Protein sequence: CASSLALLGLAKNI. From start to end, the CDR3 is CASSLALLGLAKNIQYF.

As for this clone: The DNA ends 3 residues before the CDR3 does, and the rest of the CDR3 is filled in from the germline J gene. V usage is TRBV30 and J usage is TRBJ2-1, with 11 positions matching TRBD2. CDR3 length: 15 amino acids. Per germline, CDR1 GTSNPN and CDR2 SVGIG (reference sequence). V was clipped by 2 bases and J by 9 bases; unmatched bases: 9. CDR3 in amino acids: CAWSPFVAGGGEQFF. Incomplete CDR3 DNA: TGTGCCTGGAGTCCGTTCGTAGCGGGAGGGGGTGAG.

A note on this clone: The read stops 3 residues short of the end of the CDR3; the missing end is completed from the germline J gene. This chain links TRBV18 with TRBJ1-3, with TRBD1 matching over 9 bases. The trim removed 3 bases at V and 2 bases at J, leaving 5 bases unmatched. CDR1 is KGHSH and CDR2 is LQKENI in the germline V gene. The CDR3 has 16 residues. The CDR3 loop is CASSPSRQGAGNTIYF. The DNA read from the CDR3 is TGTGCCAGCTCACCCTCAAGACAGGGGGCTGGAAACACC.

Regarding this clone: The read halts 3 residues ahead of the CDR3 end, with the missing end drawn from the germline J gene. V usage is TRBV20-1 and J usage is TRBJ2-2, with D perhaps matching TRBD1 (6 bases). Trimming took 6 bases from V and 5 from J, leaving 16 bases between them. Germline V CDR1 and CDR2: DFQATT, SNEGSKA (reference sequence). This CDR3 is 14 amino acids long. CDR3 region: CSAEPGHGTGELFF. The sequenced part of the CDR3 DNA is TGCAGTGCAGAACCGGGACACGGAACCGGGGAG.

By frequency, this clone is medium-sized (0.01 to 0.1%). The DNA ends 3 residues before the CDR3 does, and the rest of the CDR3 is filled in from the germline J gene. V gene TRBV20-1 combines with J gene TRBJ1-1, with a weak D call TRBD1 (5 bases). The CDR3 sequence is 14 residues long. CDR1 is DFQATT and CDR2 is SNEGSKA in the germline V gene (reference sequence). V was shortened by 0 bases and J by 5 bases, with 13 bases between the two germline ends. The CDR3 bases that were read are TGCAGTGCTAGAGACAGGGAGACGAGGACTGAA. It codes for CSARDRETRTE. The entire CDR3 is CSARDRETRTEAFF.

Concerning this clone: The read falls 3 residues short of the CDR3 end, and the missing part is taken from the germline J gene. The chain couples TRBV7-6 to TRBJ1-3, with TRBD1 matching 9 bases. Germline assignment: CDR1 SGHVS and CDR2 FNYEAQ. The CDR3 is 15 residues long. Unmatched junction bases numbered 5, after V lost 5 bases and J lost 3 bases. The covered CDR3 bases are TGTGCCAGCAGCCTGGGACAGGGCGGTGGAAACACC. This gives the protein CASSLGQGGGNT. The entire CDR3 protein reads CASSLGQGGGNTIYF.

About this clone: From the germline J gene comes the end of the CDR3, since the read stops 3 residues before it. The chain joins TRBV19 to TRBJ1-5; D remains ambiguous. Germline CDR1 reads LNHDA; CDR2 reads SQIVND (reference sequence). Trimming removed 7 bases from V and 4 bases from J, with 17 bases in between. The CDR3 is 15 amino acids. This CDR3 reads CASTTSLGGNQPQHF. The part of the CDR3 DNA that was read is TGTGCCAGTACCACCTCTCTAGGTGGGAATCAGCCC.

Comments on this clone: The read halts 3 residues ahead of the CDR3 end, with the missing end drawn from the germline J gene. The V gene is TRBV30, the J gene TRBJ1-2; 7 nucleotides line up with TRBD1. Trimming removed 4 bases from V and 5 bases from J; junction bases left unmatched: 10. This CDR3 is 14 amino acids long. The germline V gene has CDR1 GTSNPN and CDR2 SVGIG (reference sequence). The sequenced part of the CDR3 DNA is TGTGCCTGGACGCCCGGGACAGAGTTTTATGGC. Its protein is CAWTPGTEFYG. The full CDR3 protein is CAWTPGTEFYGYTF.

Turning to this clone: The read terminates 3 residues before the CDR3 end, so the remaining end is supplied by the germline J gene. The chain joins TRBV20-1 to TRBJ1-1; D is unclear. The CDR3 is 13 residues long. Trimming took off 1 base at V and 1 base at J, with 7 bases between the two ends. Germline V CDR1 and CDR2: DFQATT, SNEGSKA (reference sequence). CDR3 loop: CSARVLKNTEAFF. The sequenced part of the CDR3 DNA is TGCAGTGCTAGAGTCCTAAAGAACACTGAA.

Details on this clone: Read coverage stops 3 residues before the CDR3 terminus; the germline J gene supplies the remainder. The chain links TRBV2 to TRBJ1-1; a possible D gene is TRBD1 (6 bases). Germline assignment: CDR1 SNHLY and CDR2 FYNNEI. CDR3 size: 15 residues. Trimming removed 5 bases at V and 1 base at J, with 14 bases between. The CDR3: CASSIQGYGNTEAFF. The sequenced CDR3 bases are TGTGCCAGCAGTATTCAGGGGTACGGGAACACTGAA.

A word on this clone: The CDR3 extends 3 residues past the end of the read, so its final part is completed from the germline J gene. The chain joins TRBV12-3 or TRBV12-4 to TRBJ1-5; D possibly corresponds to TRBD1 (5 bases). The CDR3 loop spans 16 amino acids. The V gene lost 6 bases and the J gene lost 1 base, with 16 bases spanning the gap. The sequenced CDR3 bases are TGTGCCAGCAGACCCACCTCAGGGAGCAGCAATCAGCCC. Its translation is CASRPTSGSSNQP. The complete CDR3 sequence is CASRPTSGSSNQPQHF.

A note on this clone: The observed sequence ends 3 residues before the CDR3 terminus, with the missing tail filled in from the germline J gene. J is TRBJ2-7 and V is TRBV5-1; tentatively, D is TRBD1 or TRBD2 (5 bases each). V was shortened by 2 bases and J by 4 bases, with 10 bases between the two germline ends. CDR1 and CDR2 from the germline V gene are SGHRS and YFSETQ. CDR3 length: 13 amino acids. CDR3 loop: CASSLSEGYEQYF. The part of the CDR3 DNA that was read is TGCGCCAGCAGCTTATCTGAGGGGTACGAG. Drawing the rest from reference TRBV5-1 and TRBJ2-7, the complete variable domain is KAGVTQTPRYLIKTRGQQVTLSCSPISGHRSVSWYQQTPGQGLQFLFEYFSETQRNKGNFPGRFSGRQFSNSRSEMNVSTLELGDSALYLCASSLSEGYEQYFGPGTRLTVT.